Following are 18 T cell receptor beta chains from one sample sequenced in a study of blood T cell repertoires in COVID-19. Sequenced by immunoSEQ multiplex PCR; TCRdb stores in-frame clones only, minus some. There are about 150,000 clones in the sample; approximately 90% occur only once, and approximately 2.3% lies in the top ten. The sequenced material came from peripheral blood. Receptors were obtained from a woman aged 65 to 85 with acute or convalescent COVID-19.

V gene TRBV20-1 combines with J gene TRBJ1-2, with 7 nucleotides matching TRBD1. The trim removed 3 bases at V and 5 bases at J, leaving 9 bases unmatched. The CDR3 is made up of 14 amino acids. Germline loops: CDR1 DFQATT, CDR2 SNEGSKA (reference sequence). CDR3 sequence: CSASRQGRRYGYTF. For the CDR3, the DNA is TGCAGTGCTAGTCGACAGGGTAGGCGGTATGGCTACACCTTC.

The rearrangement joins TRBV25-1 to TRBJ2-6; D not certain. V was cut by 6 bases and J by 0 bases, with 9 bases left in between. This CDR3 has 15 residues. Germline loops: CDR1 MGHDK, CDR2 SYGVNS. The CDR3 sequence: CASSYDNSGANVLTF. In DNA form, the CDR3 reads TGTGCCAGCAGCTACGACAACTCTGGGGCCAACGTCCTGACTTTC.

This clone came up a few times. The chain uses TRBV29-1 and TRBJ1-6; 10 nucleotides match TRBD1. V shed 7 bases and J 8 bases; nucleotides not matched to a gene: 8. This CDR3 has 14 amino acids. Germline V gene lookup returns CDR1 SQVTM and CDR2 ANQGSEA. CDR3 residues: CSASTGGFDSPLHF. Here the CDR3 DNA reads TGCAGCGCCTCGACAGGGGGCTTCGATTCACCCCTCCACTTT.

The chain couples TRBV2 to TRBJ2-7; D is possibly TRBD1 (5 bases). The CDR3 is 14 amino acids. The V gene's germline CDR1 is SNHLY and CDR2 FYNNEI. The CDR3 spells CASSEMAGINPLFV. The CDR3 DNA reads TGTGCCAGCAGTGAGATGGCAGGGATTAACCCACTTTTCGTC.

This chain uses TRBV15 with TRBJ2-1, with TRBD1 as a possible D gene (5 bases). Germline V gives CDR1 LNHNV, CDR2 YYDKDF (reference sequence). The CDR3 is 15 amino acids. Trimming cost V 0 bases and J 2 bases, with 8 bases left between them. The chain's CDR3 is CATSRENRPYNEQFF. Written as DNA, the CDR3 is TGTGCCACCAGCAGAGAGAACAGGCCCTACAATGAGCAGTTCTTC. Looking up the rest from reference TRBV15 and TRBJ2-1 gives the full variable domain: DAMVIQNPRYQVTQFGKPVTLSCSQTLNHNVMYWYQQKSSQAPKLLFHYYDKDFNNEADTPDNFQSRRPNTSFCFLDIRSPGLGDTAMYLCATSRENRPYNEQFFGPGTRLTVL.

The V call is TRBV7-9, the J call TRBJ1-2; 9 nucleotides agree with TRBD1. Trimming cost V 4 bases and J 0 bases; bases outside gene matches: 9. The germline CDR1 and CDR2 sequences are SEHNR and FQNEAQ (reference sequence). This CDR3 is 17 amino acids long. The CDR3 nucleotides read TGTGCCAGCAGCTCACAGGGGGCCTGGGTCGCTAACTATGGCTACACCTTC. This gives the protein CASSSQGAWVANYGYTF.

This clone was picked up one time. The rearrangement links TRBV28 to TRBJ2-1, with a weak D call TRBD2 (5 bases). CDR3 length: 18 residues. CDR1 is MDHEN, CDR2 SYDVKM, per germline. The ends were cut back, 2 bases at V and 4 bases at J, with 21 bases in the middle. The CDR3 DNA reads TGTGCCAGCAGTTTAGAGGGTCCAGCAGTCGGTATTTACAATGAGCAGTTCTTC. Translated, it gives CASSLEGPAVGIYNEQFF.

The chain couples TRBV28 to TRBJ2-6; perhaps TRBD1 as D (6 bases). The CDR3 contains 16 residues. Looked up from germline, CDR1 is MDHEN and CDR2 is SYDVKM. Trimming took off 2 bases at V and 1 base at J, with 9 bases between the two ends. The CDR3 DNA reads as TGTGCCAGCAGTTTAAACAGGGTATCTGGGGCCAACGTCCTGACTTTC. Translation: CASSLNRVSGANVLTF.

On this clone itself: Additional DNA sequences in this sample encode the identical CDR3. The chain recombines TRBV18 with TRBJ1-1, with 7 bases lining up with TRBD1. The CDR3 covers 14 residues. Unmatched junction bases numbered 1, after V lost 3 bases and J lost 0 bases. The germline gives CDR1 KGHSH, CDR2 LQKENI. The CDR3 DNA reads as TGTGCCAGCTCACCCCAGGGGGTGAACACTGAAGCTTTCTTT. The encoded protein is CASSPQGVNTEAFF.

Regarding this clone: Other DNA sequences in the sample encode the same CDR3. The chain joins TRBV7-2 to TRBJ2-5; 8 bases line up with TRBD2. The CDR3 length is 16 residues. From germline, CDR1 is SGHTA and CDR2 FQGNSA. The V and J ends lost 5 bases and 2 bases, in that order; junction bases with no gene match: 10. CDR3 loop: CASSLGSSGGQETQYF. Written as DNA, the CDR3 is TGTGCCAGCAGCCTGGGCTCCTCGGGGGGGCAAGAGACCCAGTACTTC.

This rearrangement joins TRBV7-9 to TRBJ2-7; D is ambiguous. The CDR3 extends over 12 amino acids. V was trimmed by 1 base and J by 10 bases, leaving 11 bases between them. The germline V gene encodes CDR1 SEHNR and CDR2 FQNEAQ (reference sequence). The CDR3 DNA reads as TGTGCCAGCAGCTTAGAATCAGGTGCCCAGTACTTC. It specifies CASSLESGAQYF.

The chain links TRBV4-3 to TRBJ1-1; D gene uncertain. V was cut by 4 bases and J by 6 bases, with 18 bases left in between. In germline, CDR1 is LGHNA, CDR2 YSLEER. The CDR3 consists of 15 residues. CDR3 amino acids: CASSPIPSLGAEAFF. For the CDR3, the DNA is TGCGCCAGCAGCCCCATACCGAGCCTGGGCGCTGAAGCTTTCTTT.

CDR3: CASRRDSNLNTEAFF. CDR3 bases: TGTGCCAGCAGACGAGACAGCAACCTGAACACTGAAGCTTTCTTT. The rearrangement uses TRBV6-5 and TRBJ1-1, with D possibly matching TRBD1 (5 bases). The CDR3 spans 15 residues. Trimming removed 6 bases from V and 0 bases from J, with 14 bases in between. The germline V gene encodes CDR1 MNHEY and CDR2 SVGAGI.

The gene calls are TRBV7-6 and TRBJ1-5, with D unclear. The CDR3 has 13 amino acids. CDR1 and CDR2 from the germline V gene are SGHVS and FNYEAQ. V gave up 4 bases and J gave up 0 bases, with 4 bases separating them. CDR3 residues: CASSSFSNQPQHF. The CDR3 DNA follows: TGTGCCAGCAGCTCCTTTAGCAATCAGCCCCAGCATTTT. Supplemented by reference TRBV7-6 and TRBJ1-5, the full variable domain reads GAGVSQSPRYKVTKRGQDVALRCDPISGHVSLYWYRQALGQGPEFLTYFNYEAQQDKSGLPNDRFSAERPEGSISTLTIQRTEQRDSAMYRCASSSFSNQPQHFGDGTRLSIL.

The gene calls are TRBV19 and TRBJ1-1, with TRBD1 as a possible D gene (6 bases). Germline loops: CDR1 LNHDA, CDR2 SQIVND (reference sequence). This CDR3 has 13 amino acids. Between the trimmed V and J ends, which lost 3 bases and 12 bases, there was a span of 17 bases. The DNA for the CDR3 is TGTGCCAGTAGTATCCAGGGGTCCCCTGGGACTTTCTTT. As protein: CASSIQGSPGTFF. Supplemented by reference TRBV19 and TRBJ1-1, the full variable domain reads DGGITQSPKYLFRKEGQNVTLSCEQNLNHDAMYWYRQDPGQGLRLIYYSQIVNDFQKGDIAEGYSVSREKKESFPLTVTSAQKNPTAFYLCASSIQGSPGTFFGQGTRLTVV.

The CDR3 here is CASSYEMWETQYF. For the CDR3, the DNA is TGTGCCAGCAGTTATGAGATGTGGGAGACCCAGTACTTC. The rearrangement joins TRBV6-5 to TRBJ2-5, with D uncertain. Trimming left V 3 bases short and J 5 bases short, with 10 bases between. This CDR3 region has 13 residues. Germline V lookup: CDR1 MNHEY, CDR2 SVGAGI.

The chain links TRBV5-8 to TRBJ2-1, with 8 bases matching TRBD1. Germline CDR1 is SGHTS and CDR2 is YDEGEE. The CDR3 has 18 amino acids. J was trimmed by 3 bases and V by 3 bases; bases with no gene match: 14. The CDR3, as DNA: TGTGCCAGCAGCTCCGGGCTCCGGACAGGGATAAACTACAATGAGCAGTTCTTC. Amino acids: CASSSGLRTGINYNEQFF.

The V and J genes are TRBV6-1 and TRBJ1-4, with a weak D call TRBD1 (6 bases). Trimming stripped 2 bases from V and 8 bases from J, with 21 bases between. This CDR3 has 17 residues. The germline CDR1 and CDR2 sequences are MNHNS and SASEGT. The CDR3 DNA sequence: TGTGCCAGCAGTGAAAACGGGACACCAACGGTAGGGGAAAAACTGTTTTTT. Protein: CASSENGTPTVGEKLFF.